Listed below are T cell receptor beta chains from one sample, sequenced in a study of cytomegalovirus exposure and HLA in healthy donors. This table comes from immunoSEQ multiplex PCR, and its TCRdb copy is limited to in-frame clones, with some not included. The sample carries 100,000 to 130,000 clones, roughly 76% recorded once. Sequencing used PBMCs. These receptors all stem from a man aged 18 to 29 in good health and CMV-seronegative. CDR3s include the opening cysteine and the closing phenylalanine or tryptophan. The order of the fields is D gene, J gene, clone size, V gene, CDR3 protein, CDR3 DNA. D genes are given only for firm matches. Not every row has a clone size; where given, it reads once, few, many or a size class.

TRBD2 | TRBJ2-7 | - | TRBV10-2 | CASSETTSGRYEQYF | TGCGCCAGCAGTGAAACGACTAGCGGACGCTACGAGCAGTACTTC
- | TRBJ1-4 | - | TRBV11-2 | CASSFGGNEKLFF | TGTGCCAGCAGCTTCGGGGGGAATGAAAAACTGTTTTTT
TRBD2 | TRBJ2-3 | once | TRBV18 | CASSPRPVAGLLTDTQYF | TGTGCCAGCTCACCCCGGCCGGTAGCGGGGCTTTTAACAGATACGCAGTATTTT
TRBD1 | TRBJ2-7 | once | TRBV11-3 | CASSLGDRDAEQYF | TGTGCCAGCAGCTTAGGGGACAGGGATGCCGAGCAGTACTTC
- | TRBJ2-1 | - | TRBV5-4 | CASSLGGYLGNEQFF | TGTGCCAGCAGCTTGGGGGGCTATCTCGGCAATGAGCAGTTCTTC
- | TRBJ1-1 | - | TRBV6-5 | CASSGNRVGTEAFF | TGTGCCAGCTCCGGTAACAGGGTGGGCACTGAAGCTTTCTTT
- | TRBJ2-7 | few | TRBV5-6 | CASSLVTVGNEQYF | TGTGCCAGCAGCTTGGTGACAGTTGGGAACGAGCAGTACTTC
- | TRBJ1-6 | few | TRBV10-3 | CAISESAGNMGNSPLHF | TGTGCCATCAGTGAGTCAGCGGGGAACATGGGAAATTCACCCCTCCACTTT
TRBD2 | TRBJ2-1 | - | TRBV25-1 | CASKAGSSYNGQFF | TGTGCCAGCAAAGCGGGGAGCTCCTACAATGGGCAGTTCTTC
- | TRBJ1-6 | - | TRBV2 | CASRPQVGTDNSPLHF | TGTGCCAGCAGGCCCCAGGTAGGCACAGATAATTCACCCCTCCACTTT